One and the same sample provided the 26 T cell receptor beta chains below, sequenced in a study of T cell repertoires in cytomegalovirus infection. These receptors lack a known antigen. TCRdb redid the calling of the reads with MiXCR, one entry per CDR3 protein. Of 700,000 to 900,000 distinct CDR3 sequences listed, about 27% are singletons. The sequences come from cultured CD8+ T cells from PBMCs, collected from culture after CMV antigen stimulation. The receptors originated from a human donor in good health (CMV status not recorded). Some clones in this sample may be carry-over from other donors' samples.

Details on this clonotype: This may arise from a read error, as a much more abundant clone is one base away. This chain connects TRBV6-2 or TRBV6-3 to TRBJ2-5; D is unclear. Trimming left V 5 bases short and J 4 bases short, with 20 bases between. The CDR3 extends over 16 amino acids. CDR1 and CDR2 from the germline V gene are MNHEY and SVGEGT. The CDR3 bases are TGTGCCAGCAGTGAATTCAGTGGGATGGCCGGAGAGACCCAGTACTTC. Its protein product is CASSEFSGMAGETQYF.

The chain carries TRBV19 and TRBJ2-1; weak D call: TRBD1 (5 bases). From germline, CDR1 is LNHDA and CDR2 SQIVND (reference sequence). With 8 bases removed from V and 7 bases from J, the gap between germline ends came to 18 bases. The CDR3 is made up of 14 amino acids. In DNA, the CDR3 is TGTGCCAGTCTTGACACCCTGGGGCAAAATGAGCAGTTCTTC. The encoded protein is CASLDTLGQNEQFF.

This clonotype was seen more than once but under ten times. The chain joins TRBV5-1 to TRBJ2-2, with a possible D match to TRBD1 (6 bases). V gave up 4 bases and J gave up 8 bases, with 9 bases separating them. The CDR3 sequence is 12 residues long. The germline V gene has CDR1 SGHRS and CDR2 YFSETQ. The CDR3, as DNA: TGCGCCAGCAGCCCTGGACAGGGGGAGCTGTTTTTT. Protein: CASSPGQGELFF.

The rearrangement links TRBV18 to TRBJ2-7; D is possibly TRBD1 or TRBD2 (5 bases each). There are 18 residues in the CDR3. The V and J ends lost 5 bases and 3 bases respectively, with 26 bases between them. CDR1 is KGHSH, CDR2 LQKENI, per germline. CDR3 loop: CASSNGPGSRDTYYEQYV. The CDR3 nucleotides are TGTGCCAGCTCAAATGGACCAGGGAGTCGCGATACCTACTACGAGCAGTACGTC.

The V gene is TRBV25-1, the J gene TRBJ2-2; 8 bases are a match to TRBD2. The CDR3 contains 14 residues. The V segment lost 7 bases and the J segment 3 bases; nucleotides outside the gene matches: 4. Per germline, CDR1 MGHDK and CDR2 SYGVNS. This chain's CDR3 is CASKRGGDTGELFF. The CDR3 bases are TGTGCCAGCAAACGGGGGGGGGACACCGGGGAGCTGTTTTTT.

This clonotype was detected ten times or more. This chain uses TRBV19 with TRBJ2-2; D is perhaps TRBD1 (5 bases). Per germline, CDR1 LNHDA and CDR2 SQIVND (reference sequence). V shed 6 bases and J shed 0 bases, with 11 bases lying between them. The CDR3 runs 15 residues. The CDR3 nucleotides read TGTGCCAGTAGGTGGGGCGGCGCGAACACCGGGGAGCTGTTTTTT. It codes for CASRWGGANTGELFF.

V is TRBV28 and J is TRBJ2-2; D remains unclear. This CDR3 region has 14 residues. Germline V gives CDR1 MDHEN, CDR2 SYDVKM. Trimming left V 6 bases short and J 1 base short, with 9 bases between. The CDR3 loop is CASRPIQNTGELFF. The CDR3 region has the DNA TGTGCCAGCAGGCCCATTCAGAACACCGGGGAGCTGTTTTTT.

This clonotype was found a few times. In DNA, the CDR3 is TGTGCCAGCAGTCCCCCTACGTTGGAGCAGTTCTTC. It codes for CASSPPTLEQFF. The rearrangement links TRBV7-9 to TRBJ2-1, with unresolved D. This CDR3 region has 12 residues. Germline V lookup: CDR1 SEHNR, CDR2 FQNEAQ (reference sequence). Trimming left V 6 bases short and J 10 bases short, with 13 bases between.

This clonotype showed up just a few times. The chain recombines TRBV11-2 with TRBJ1-1; maybe TRBD1 (5 bases). Germline CDR1 reads SGHAT; CDR2 reads FQNNGV. Between the trimmed V and J ends, which lost 6 bases and 8 bases, there was a span of 10 bases. CDR3 length equals 11 residues. DNA of the CDR3: TGTGCCAGCAGGTTGGGGGTGGAAGCTTTCTTT. Translation: CASRLGVEAFF.

J is TRBJ2-1 and V is TRBV24-1; 8 bases align to TRBD1. Germline assignment: CDR1 KGHDR and CDR2 SFDVKD. Germline trimming cut 9 bases from V and 2 bases from J; bases unmatched to any gene: 5. This CDR3 has 14 residues. CDR3 amino acids: CATATGGTYNEQFF. CDR3 coding DNA: TGTGCCACCGCCACAGGGGGGACCTACAATGAGCAGTTCTTC.

This clonotype turned up a few times. This chain connects TRBV9 to TRBJ2-7, with 12 bases lining up with TRBD1. Germline-derived CDR1 and CDR2 are SGDLS and YYNGEE. The CDR3 is made up of 17 amino acids. Germline trimming cut 0 bases from V and 7 bases from J; bases unmatched to any gene: 11. The CDR3 is CASSVDGSGTGGREQYF. The CDR3 DNA sequence: TGTGCCAGCAGCGTAGACGGATCGGGGACAGGGGGCAGGGAGCAGTACTTC.

This clonotype was recorded a few times. This rearrangement joins TRBV6-2 or TRBV6-3 to TRBJ1-5; D not resolved. CDR1 and CDR2 (germline): MNHEY, SVGEGT. The V end lost 3 bases, the J end lost 3 bases, and 9 bases lay between the germline ends. The CDR3 runs to 14 residues. The DNA for the CDR3 is TGTGCCAGCAGTTATTTCGGATTCAATCAGCCCCAGCATTTT. Translation: CASSYFGFNQPQHF.

This clonotype came up a few times. V gene TRBV6-5 combines with J gene TRBJ2-1, with 7 bases aligning to TRBD2. The length of the CDR3 is 16 residues. The J segment lost 5 bases and the V segment lost 2 bases, leaving 9 bases of the junction unmatched. Germline V gene sequence: CDR1 MNHEY, CDR2 SVGAGI. The CDR3 nucleotides are TGTGCCAGCAGTTACCCCGGGGGGATAAACCACAATGAGCAGTTCTTC. Translation gives CASSYPGGINHNEQFF.

The V and J genes are TRBV29-1 and TRBJ2-3; the match to TRBD1 covers 7 bases. The V segment lost 8 bases and the J segment 2 bases; nucleotides outside the gene matches: 10. Germline values: CDR1 SQVTM, CDR2 ANQGSEA. This CDR3 spans 14 amino acids. CDR3 DNA sequence: TGCAGCTTCCCACAGGGGCTTAACACAGATACGCAGTATTTT. The encoded protein is CSFPQGLNTDTQYF.

This clonotype was observed a handful of times. This chain joins TRBV5-4 and TRBJ2-7; TRBD1 agrees at 7 bases. V lost 5 bases and J lost 3; bases outside the gene matches: 8. The CDR3 consists of 14 residues. CDR1 is SGHNT and CDR2 is YYREEE in the germline V gene (reference sequence). CDR3 region: CASSSDRRSYEQYF. The CDR3 DNA follows: TGTGCCAGCAGTTCGGACAGGCGCAGCTACGAGCAGTACTTC.

V is TRBV19 and J is TRBJ1-1; tentative D call: TRBD1 (5 bases). CDR1 and CDR2 (germline): LNHDA, SQIVND (reference sequence). The V end was cut by 5 bases, the J end by 0 bases, with 13 bases between. The CDR3 runs to 15 residues. CDR3 region: CASSPPDILNTEAFF. Here the CDR3 DNA reads TGTGCCAGTAGTCCCCCGGACATACTGAACACTGAAGCTTTCTTT.

The V gene is TRBV9, the J gene TRBJ1-4, with 7 bases lining up with TRBD1. This CDR3 has 16 residues. Germline trimming cut 3 bases from V and 0 bases from J; bases unmatched to any gene: 5. Germline V lookup: CDR1 SGDLS, CDR2 YYNGEE. CDR3 protein: CASSAGTAATNEKLFF. The DNA for the CDR3 is TGTGCCAGCAGCGCCGGGACAGCGGCAACTAATGAAAAACTGTTTTTT.

The chain recombines TRBV7-4 with TRBJ1-2; unclear D gene. Germline-derived CDR1 and CDR2 are SGHVT and SQSDAQ. CDR3 size: 15 residues. Trimming stripped 6 bases from V and 0 bases from J, with 14 bases between. CDR3 in amino acids: CASSHPQSPNYGYTF. The CDR3 DNA sequence: TGTGCCAGCAGTCACCCACAGAGTCCTAACTATGGCTACACCTTC. The full variable domain, in which reference TRBV7-4 and TRBJ1-2 provide the parts outside the CDR3, is GAGVSQSPRYKVAKRGRDVALRCDSISGHVTLYWYRQTLGQGSEVLTYSQSDAQRDKSGRPSGRFSAERPERSVSTLKIQRTEQGDSAVYLCASSHPQSPNYGYTFGSGTRLTVV.

This clonotype was detected a few times. The V call is TRBV4-1, the J call TRBJ2-3, with TRBD1 identical over 7 bases. V was pared by 1 base and J by 2 bases, with 3 bases of the junction left unmatched. The CDR3 is made up of 15 amino acids. Germline-derived CDR1 and CDR2 are MGHRA and YSYEKL. CDR3 in amino acids: CASSQAGGYTDTQYF. The CDR3 DNA is TGCGCCAGCAGCCAAGCAGGGGGATACACAGATACGCAGTATTTT.

V and J are TRBV7-2 and TRBJ1-1; tentative D call: TRBD1 (5 bases). V lost 0 bases and J 11 bases, leaving 25 bases between the germline ends. This CDR3 has 17 amino acids. Germline V gene lookup returns CDR1 SGHTA and CDR2 FQGNSA. As DNA, the CDR3 is TGTGCCAGCAGCTTAGCGAAGGGGCAGGCGCCTACTGTGGAGGCTTTCTTT. Encoded protein: CASSLAKGQAPTVEAFF.

The chain couples TRBV5-1 to TRBJ1-1, with TRBD1 identical over 10 bases. Germline values: CDR1 SGHRS, CDR2 YFSETQ. Losses at the gene ends were 0 bases for V and 13 bases for J; bases not matched to a gene: 6. CDR3 size: 13 residues. CDR3 sequence: CASSLGTGGPGFF. Here the CDR3 DNA reads TGCGCCAGCAGCTTGGGGACAGGGGGACCCGGTTTCTTT. Full variable domain (remainder filled in from reference TRBV5-1 and TRBJ1-1): KAGVTQTPRYLIKTRGQQVTLSCSPISGHRSVSWYQQTPGQGLQFLFEYFSETQRNKGNFPGRFSGRQFSNSRSEMNVSTLELGDSALYLCASSLGTGGPGFFGQGTRLTVV.

In its sample, this clonotype was seen a few times. The CDR3 DNA reads TGTGCCAGCAGTTTGACGGGGGTAAACACCGGGGAGCTGTTTTTT. Its protein is CASSLTGVNTGELFF. The V and J genes are TRBV28 and TRBJ2-2; the D gene is possibly TRBD2 (6 bases). Trimming removed 3 bases from V and 2 bases from J, with 10 bases in between. CDR3 size: 15 residues. Per the germline V gene, CDR1 is MDHEN and CDR2 is SYDVKM.

This clonotype was observed many times. The chain combines TRBV12-3 or TRBV12-4 with TRBJ2-1, with D possibly matching TRBD1 (5 bases). V lost 9 bases to trimming and J lost 10 bases, with 13 bases between them. CDR3 length: 11 residues. CDR3 nucleotide sequence: TGTGCCAGTGGTTGGGGCAGGGAGCAGTTCTTC. As protein: CASGWGREQFF.

Only a few counts were recorded for this clonotype. The J gene is TRBJ1-1, the V gene TRBV12-3 or TRBV12-4; 8 bases map to TRBD1. V was clipped by 7 bases and J by 13 bases; unmatched bases: 14. The CDR3 spans 13 residues. This CDR3 reads CASTYLRGPSGFF. The CDR3 DNA follows: TGTGCCAGCACCTACCTCAGGGGGCCATCGGGTTTCTTT.

This clonotype was counted between two and nine times. This chain joins TRBV4-1 and TRBJ1-2, with D unclear. This CDR3 has 15 amino acids. Trimming stripped 5 bases from V and 8 bases from J, with 21 bases between. The V gene's germline CDR1 is MGHRA and CDR2 YSYEKL. The CDR3 sequence is CASSESRSPARGYTF. The DNA of the CDR3 is TGCGCCAGCAGCGAATCCAGGAGTCCGGCGAGAGGCTACACCTTC.

The chain combines TRBV7-2 with TRBJ1-2; D uncertain. Germline CDR1 SGHTA, CDR2 FQGNSA. CDR3 length: 15 amino acids. Between the trimmed V and J ends, which lost 5 bases and 4 bases, there was a span of 17 bases. In nucleotides, the CDR3 is TGTGCCAGCAGCCCACGGGAGCATCTCTTCTATGGCTACACCTTC. Protein: CASSPREHLFYGYTF. Together with reference TRBV7-2 and TRBJ1-2, the CDR3 gives the full variable domain: GAGVSQSPSNKVTEKGKDVELRCDPISGHTALYWYRQSLGQGLEFLIYFQGNSAPDKSGLPSDRFSAERTGGSVSTLTIQRTQQEDSAVYLCASSPREHLFYGYTFGSGTRLTVV.